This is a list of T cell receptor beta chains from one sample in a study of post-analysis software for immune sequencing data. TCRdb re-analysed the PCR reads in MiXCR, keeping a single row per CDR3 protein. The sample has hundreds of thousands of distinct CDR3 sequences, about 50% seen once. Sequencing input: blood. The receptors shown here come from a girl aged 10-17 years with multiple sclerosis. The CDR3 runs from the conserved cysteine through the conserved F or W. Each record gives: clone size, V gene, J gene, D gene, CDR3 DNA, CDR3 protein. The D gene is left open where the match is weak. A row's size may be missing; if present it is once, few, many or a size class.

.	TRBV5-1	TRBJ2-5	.	TGCGCCAGCAGCTTGAGTGAGCAGGGGAGGACCCAGTACTTC	CASSLSEQGRTQYF
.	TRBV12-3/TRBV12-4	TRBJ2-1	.	TGTGCCAGCAGTTCGGCGGGCCTTTATCAGTTCTTC	CASSSAGLYQFF
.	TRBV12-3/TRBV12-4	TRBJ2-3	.	TGTGCCAGCAGTTTAGGGGCAGTCACAGATACGCAGTATTTT	CASSLGAVTDTQYF
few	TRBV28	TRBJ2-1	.	TGTGCCAGCAGAGCTAGGGCCTACAATGAGCAGTTCTTC	CASRARAYNEQFF
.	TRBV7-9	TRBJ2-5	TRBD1	TGTGCCAGCAGCCTGGCGGACAGGGGACGCGAGACCCAGTACTTC	CASSLADRGRETQYF
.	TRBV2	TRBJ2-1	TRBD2	TGTGCCAGCAGTGAAGCGCTAATGGCGGGGGAGTTCTTC	CASSEALMAGEFF
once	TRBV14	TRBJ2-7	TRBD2	TGTGCCAGCAGCCAAGAGAATAACAGGGCTAGCGGGAGGGCCATCGAGCAGTACTTC	CASSQENNRASGRAIEQYF
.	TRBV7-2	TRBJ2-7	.	TGTGCCAGCACTCCCGAAGACAGGCAATCCTACGAGCAGTACTTC	CASTPEDRQSYEQYF
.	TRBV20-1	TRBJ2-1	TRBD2	TGCAGTGCTCCAAGGACGGGGGGACTAGCGGATCTCTACAATGAGCAGTTCTTC	CSAPRTGGLADLYNEQFF
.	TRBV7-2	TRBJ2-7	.	TGTGCCAGCAGCTTAGCGGGGGCGAGGGCCGCCTACGAGCAGTACTTC	CASSLAGARAAYEQYF
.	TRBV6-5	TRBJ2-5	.	TGTGCCAGCAGTTACAGATACCAAGAGACCCAGTACTTC	CASSYRYQETQYF
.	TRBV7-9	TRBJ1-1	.	TGTGCCAGCAGCTTATTGCAGGGCGGTGGGGAGGCTTTCTTT	CASSLLQGGGEAFF
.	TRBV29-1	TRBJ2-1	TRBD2	TGCAGCGTTGTAGAGGGACTAGGTTTCTACAATGAGCAGTTCTTC	CSVVEGLGFYNEQFF
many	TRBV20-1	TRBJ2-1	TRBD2	TGCAGTGCCCCCGAAGCGGGGGAGTTCTACAATGAGCAGTTCTTC	CSAPEAGEFYNEQFF
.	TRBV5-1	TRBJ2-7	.	TGCGCCAGCAGGGCGGGACTTTCCTACGAGCAGTACTTC	CASRAGLSYEQYF
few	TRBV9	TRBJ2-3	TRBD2	TGTGCCAGCAGCGTAGGTTTCCGGGAGGCCCCGGTTACGCAGTATTTT	CASSVGFREAPVTQYF
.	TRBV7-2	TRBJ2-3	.	TGTGCCAGCAGCCCCGGGACGACCCCGAGTGCGCAGTATTTT	CASSPGTTPSAQYF
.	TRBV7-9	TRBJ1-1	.	TGTGCCAGCAGCTGGTTTACCACTGAAGCTTTCTTT	CASSWFTTEAFF
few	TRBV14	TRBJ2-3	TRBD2	TGTGCCAGCAGCCGGACTAGCGGGGACACAGATACGCAGTATTTT	CASSRTSGDTDTQYF
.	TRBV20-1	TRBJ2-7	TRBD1	TGCAGTGCCCACCGGGACAGGGCTAGGAACGAGCAGTACTTC	CSAHRDRARNEQYF
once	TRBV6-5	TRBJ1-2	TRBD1	TGTGCCAGCAGTTGGACCGGGACAGCGCCTGGGGGCTATGGCTACACCTTC	CASSWTGTAPGGYGYTF
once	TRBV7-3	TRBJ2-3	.	TGTACCAGCAGCTTAACATCTAGCCTGTCAGATACGCAGTATTTT	CTSSLTSSLSDTQYF
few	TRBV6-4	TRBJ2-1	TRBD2	TGTGCCAGCCGGGGGGAACTAGCGGGATACAATGAGCAGTTCTTC	CASRGELAGYNEQFF
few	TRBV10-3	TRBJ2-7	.	TGTGCCATCAGTGAGTCGATTCTCAGGGCATACGAGCAGTACTTC	CAISESILRAYEQYF
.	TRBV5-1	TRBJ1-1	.	TGCGCCAGCAGCTTAGACGAGGGCTCTGAAGCTTTCTTT	CASSLDEGSEAFF
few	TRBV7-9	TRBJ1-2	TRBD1	TGTGCCAGCAGCTCACAGGGGGCGAATGGCTACACCTTC	CASSSQGANGYTF
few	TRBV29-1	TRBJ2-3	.	TGCAGCGTTGAACCCCGGACAGGCACAGATACGCAGTATTTT	CSVEPRTGTDTQYF
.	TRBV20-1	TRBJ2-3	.	TGCAGTGCTAGAGATTTTCGGGCTAGCAGTGATACGCAGTATTTT	CSARDFRASSDTQYF
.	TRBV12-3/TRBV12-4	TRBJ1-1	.	TGTGCCAGCAAGATTTTGACAGTTATGAACACTGAAGCTTTCTTT	CASKILTVMNTEAFF
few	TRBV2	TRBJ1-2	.	TGTGCCAGCAAGAACTATGGCTACACCTTC	CASKNYGYTF
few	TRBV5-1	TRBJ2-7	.	TGCGCCAGCAGCGGGGGACTCGACGGCGAGCAGTACTTC	CASSGGLDGEQYF
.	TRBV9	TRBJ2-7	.	TGTGCCAGCAGCGTAACCCCCGATTTCTACGAGCAGTACTTC	CASSVTPDFYEQYF
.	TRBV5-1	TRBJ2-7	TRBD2	TGCGCCAGCAGCTTGGGGTATAGCGGGAGTTACAATGAGCAGTACTTC	CASSLGYSGSYNEQYF
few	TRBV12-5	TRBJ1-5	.	TGTGCTAGTGGTAACAGGGTTCCCGATCAGCCCCAGCATTTT	CASGNRVPDQPQHF
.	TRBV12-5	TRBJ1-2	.	TGTGCTAGTGGTCAGTGGCTTCCCGGTGGCTACACCTTC	CASGQWLPGGYTF
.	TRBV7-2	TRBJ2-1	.	TGTGCCAGCAGCCCCCGACTAGACTTCTGCAATGAGCAGTTCTTC	CASSPRLDFCNEQFF
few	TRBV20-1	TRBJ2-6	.	TGCAGTGCTAGAGGGGGAGGGGCCAACGTCCTGACTTTC	CSARGGGANVLTF
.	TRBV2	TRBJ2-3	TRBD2	TGTGCCAACCTGGGACTAGCGGATAGCACAGATACGCAGTATTTT	CANLGLADSTDTQYF